The TCR beta chain under discussion was sequenced for a study of cytomegalovirus exposure and HLA in healthy donors (dated by TCRdb to the late 2010s). Regarding the study in general: According to an earlier analysis of 587 of the donors, about 170 million T cells yielded 95 million to 140 million unique TCR beta sequences and 276 Gb of sequence data. In a later analysis, previously published TCR beta repertoires from hundreds of donors were re-analyzed and high-resolution HLA genotyping was added so that TCR occurrence patterns could be studied. Roughly 300 gigabases of sequencing data and around 90 million unique TCR sequences made up an early release that covered approximately 700 HLA-typed donors. The study profiled the T cell repertoires of 666 subjects by immunosequencing and related them to cytomegalovirus serostatus. High-throughput TCR immunosequencing, statistical association of individual TCRs with disease status, and machine learning were combined to predict cytomegalovirus infection status. The genetic ancestry cluster associated with self-reported Caucasian donors included around four fifths of the 398 genotyped donors. The study aimed to test whether cataloging public T cell receptors could reveal signatures of past pathogen exposure. Genome-wide SNP genotypes for about 60% of the roughly 670 donors were used in a later genetic analysis, which treated that subset as a discovery cohort. In the later analysis, no new phenotypic data were used to find candidate immune exposures; instead, reliance was placed on TCR beta sequences and their occurrence across donors. Because of strong linkage in the cohort, a handful of DR-DQ haplotypes were treated as single units for association and clustering. Among roughly 400 genotyped donors of the cohort, an average of about 240,000 unique TCR beta nucleotide sequences was sequenced per donor, of which about 19% were non-productive. HLA typing included class I and class II loci at four-digit resolution. An earlier analysis of 587 of the donors used high-throughput TCR beta sequencing to judge whether each TCR beta V gene segment behaved as functional or pseudogenic. A separate validation cohort of roughly 120 different subjects was used in addition to the 666-subject first cohort. The number of typed donors differed by locus: about 620-630 for A, B, C, DRB1 and DQB1; 500 to 550 for DQA1; about 600 for DPA1; and 400 to 480 for DPB1. Every repertoire in the discovery cohort had been generated on one and the same sequencing platform. Donor age, sex, ethnicity and CMV serostatus were compiled together with the repertoire data. General conclusions and limits of the study: Linkage disequilibrium might explain the correlated functional status among segregating V segments, but an unknown experimental factor could not be ruled out. Some IMGT-functional V segments, including TRBV6-2 and TRBV6-3, could not be distinguished by the 87-base-pair reads and were therefore excluded. HLA typing was unavailable for some donors at each locus, so association tests used only the typed subset. According to a later analysis, most CMV-associated TCR beta chains appeared to be HLA-restricted, and the HLA associations seemed to be driven largely by CMV exposure. When HLA alleles, especially DR and DQ, strongly co-occurred, attributing TCR associations to individual alleles was difficult. In the study, 150 to 200 TCR beta chains were listed as associated with cytomegalovirus. A few of the identified cytomegalovirus-associated TCR beta chains were confirmed in vitro to be specific for cytomegalovirus antigens. Across donors, most TCR sequences were observed very rarely, whereas some public TCRs were present in many individuals. The presence/absence analyses assumed that sequencing depth was roughly uniform across donors, and that assumption may not be true. Because counts were too low, roughly 16 rarely observed V segments, including chromosome 9 orphons, were excluded from the earlier analysis of some 540 of the donors. In an earlier analysis of several hundred of the donors, most TCR beta V segments were observed in productive rearrangements about 87% or about 30% of the time, broadly matching IMGT annotations. According to the authors, the approach could potentially be generalized to other disease states and immunological phenotypes. Several of the top co-occurrence clusters appeared to be linked to parvovirus B19, influenza, CMV and Epstein-Barr virus, according to a later analysis. In a later genetic analysis, fewer N-insertions in productive TCRs were reported among donors in an Asian-associated ancestry cluster than the 666-donor mean. In both the original and validation cohorts, the classifier was reported to diagnose cytomegalovirus status with high specificity and sensitivity. Compared with equally common non-associated chains, HLA-associated TCR beta chains in a later analysis were more clonally expanded and had lower generation probabilities. At a false discovery rate of 0.05, a later analysis linked some 17,000 TCR beta sequences to specific HLA alleles. Immune exposure information for the cohort was limited to CMV serostatus. According to a later analysis, TCR association rates differed among HLA loci, with DRB1 alleles showing the most associated TCRs and HLA-C alleles showing the fewest. A further reported finding was that TCR beta sequences accurately predicted the HLA-A and HLA-B alleles for most subjects in the first cohort. V-gene and J-gene trimming of TCR beta chains was associated with a missense DCLRE1C variant in a later genetic analysis, and the association was replicated in an independent cohort. A group of highly shared sequence variants was considered likely to be a technical artifact of the sequencing pipeline. The cohort was sequenced for TCR beta chains only, and without alpha or paired-chain data the features that could be detected were limited.

The cohort comprised 666 healthy bone marrow donors. All cohort members were sampled while nominally healthy, although unrecorded immune exposures were likely present. The donor tested CMV seropositive and was one of the 289 seropositive cohort members. A peripheral blood sample was collected from each donor, and TCR beta sequencing was performed on peripheral blood mononuclear cells. The Qiagen DNeasy Blood Extraction Kit was used to extract genomic DNA from the blood cell samples. Receptor amplification or capture employed the immunoSEQ multiplex PCR assay. The multiplex PCR relied on a mix of 60 forward primers for TCR Vbeta segments and 13 reverse primers for TCR Jbeta segments. A multiplex PCR assay on genomic DNA amplified the CDR3 region of rearranged TCR beta genes. The amplified TCR beta libraries were sequenced on the Illumina HiSeq System as 87-base-pair reads. The source study handled its data this way. A later analysis counted approximately 84 million unique TCR beta chains across the 640 or so repertoires, and around 9.9 million of these chains were shared by at least two donors. A nearest-neighbor algorithm error-corrected the raw reads and collapsed the reads into unique sequences, merging closely related sequences to remove PCR and sequencing errors. CDR3 sequences were aligned to IMGT reference sequences to assign V, D and J gene segments. For a sequence to be retained, a match of at least six nucleotides to both a V gene segment and a J gene segment was required. A rearrangement was called productive if the CDR3 had no stop codons and remained in frame with V and J, and every other rearrangement was called non-productive. Following IMGT convention, CDR3 was defined as the stretch from the second conserved V-encoded cysteine to the conserved J-encoded phenylalanine. The earlier analysis of about 640 of the donors excluded any sequence lacking an unambiguous match to a single V gene segment. An earlier analysis of 587 of the donors classified V segments as functional when productive rearrangements were above 56.7% and as segregating when the standard deviation between donors was above 5%. A statistical classification framework was developed to diagnose cytomegalovirus status using the catalog of TCR beta chain sequences. V and J gene assignment, in a later analysis, came from comparing TCR nucleotide sequences with IMGT/GENE-DB human TR gene sequences. A later analysis assigned CDR3 sequences and most-parsimonious VDJ recombination scenarios with the TCRdist pipeline. In a later analysis, each TCR beta chain was defined by its CDR3 amino acid sequence together with its V-gene family, and reads without a unique V-gene family were excluded. As a way to deal with suspected cross-contamination and a sequencing artifact, a later analysis dropped roughly 620 nucleotide sequences that were highly shared and had low generation probability. In a later analysis, a clonal expansion index for each public chain was calculated from normalized within-repertoire ranks of inferred template counts. In a later analysis, generation probabilities were computed using a VDJ recombination model fitted to out-of-frame rearrangements, and the results were checked against IGoR. In a later analysis, hypergeometric tests were used to score TCR-TCR, TCR-HLA and TCR-CMV co-occurrence, with a repertoire-size bias correction applied to TCR pairs. To estimate false discovery rates, a later analysis permuted the HLA or CMV assignments 20 times. In a later analysis, co-occurring TCRs were grouped using DBSCAN, with TCRdist sequence similarity added in when clustering inside HLA-allele-positive subsets. For co-occurrence clustering, repertoires with fewer than 30,000 or more than 120,000 public chains were excluded, along with five repertoires with anomalous nucleotide sharing. TCRdb carries this immuneACCESS record with in-frame sequences only. Its versions omit some clonotypes, under half of them owing to an unresolved V gene in the studies checked, with the rest unexplained. The V and J calls and the clone size are those of that table, but D and trimming were determined from the DNA. Within this sample are about 190,000 clones, with about 13% of them counted one time only. The top ten clones comprise roughly 7.7% of the sample.

V and J are trimmed by 1 base and 4 bases, and the gene matches miss 11 bases of the junction. The CDR3 holds 18 amino acids from the cysteine to the phenylalanine. Only the CDR3 region is kept as DNA, spanning 54 bases read in frame from base 1. CDR1 is given as SEHNR and CDR2 as FQNEAQ, both from the germline V gene (reference sequence). Details on this clone: No cognate antigen has been identified for it. Base quality data are lacking; no much larger clone is found one base away.

The material sequenced was PBMCs. This receptor was obtained from a man in his fifties in good health and CMV-seropositive. The sequence links TRBV7-9 to TRBJ2-1, with 9 central nucleotides matching TRBD2. Here the CDR3 is given as CASSLEARLAEPYNEQFF. In nucleotide form, the sequence is TGTGCCAGCAGCTTAGAAGCCCGACTAGCGGAACCGTACAATGAGCAGTTCTTC.